Here is one T cell receptor (beta chain) with its context. This clonotype was observed many times. This receptor's antigen is unknown. There are no base qualities to consult, and no much larger clone falls within one base. Moderately to severely active disease, a Clinical Activity Score of at least 3, a NOSPECS grade of at least 4, and a duration under 3 months were present in ophthalmopathy patients. Patients with uncontrolled infections, other autoimmune diseases, pregnancy or lactation were excluded. Diagnoses were based on clinical symptoms, serum thyroxine and TRAb, thyroid ultrasound and orbital computed tomography. Ficoll-Paque density gradient centrifugation was used to isolate PBMCs from 8.5 to 10 ml of fresh peripheral blood. Total RNA was extracted with Trizol reagent, and quality was checked on an Agilent 2100 Bioanalyzer. The data derive from a study of T cells in Graves' hyperthyroidism and ophthalmopathy (dated by TCRdb to about 2019). Broadly, across the study: Peripheral blood samples were taken at initial diagnosis, before any treatment was given. A discovery cohort of roughly 96 patients, 43 with Graves' ophthalmopathy and about 58 with stable Graves' hyperthyroidism, was used to find distinguishing TCR V-J signatures. Prospective prediction of ophthalmopathy was tested in an independent validation cohort of fewer than 20 hyperthyroidism patients and roughly 16 patients who later progressed to ophthalmopathy. For training and testing, the roughly 97 patients in the discovery cohort were randomly divided in a 7:3 ratio. In addition, the study compared T-cell repertoires in thyroid tissue and in blood from over 5 Graves' hyperthyroidism patients. Following sampling, methimazole starting at 30 mg daily was given to hyperthyroidism patients, and high-dose intravenous methylprednisolone was given to ophthalmopathy patients. TCR Vbeta CDR3 sequencing of 130 to 150 peripheral blood samples (over 40 ophthalmopathy, roughly 74 hyperthyroidism and roughly 17 progressor patients) is reported in the paper.

Study-wide findings and limitations: Sample size was not statistically predetermined, and investigators were not blinded to group allocation. In cross-validation, a model built on a 13 V-J signature told ophthalmopathy apart from stable hyperthyroidism with over 85% sensitivity and roughly 81% specificity, and in testing the same model reached 80%/75%. Most expanded thyroid clonotypes (frequency above 0.001) were also detected in blood, suggesting blood repertoires may reflect thyroid immune responses. During validation, the model predicted progression to ophthalmopathy a median of approximately 7 months ahead of onset, with approximately 70% sensitivity and more than 72% specificity.

Amplification of TCR beta CDR3 regions was carried out from RNA transcripts. A first-round RT-PCR of the TCR CDR3 used the HTBI primer set with the Qiagen OneStep RT-PCR kit. Libraries were constructed in a second round of multiplex PCR, after which size selection and purification were performed. The libraries were sequenced on an Illumina HiSeq2000 using paired-end 100 bp reads. The source study handled its data this way. Raw data were processed with SOAPnuke, discarding reads with adapters, uncalled bases, mean Phred below 15, or no exact constant-primer or identifier match. COPE v1.2.5 was used to merge high-quality paired reads, and clonotypes were defined as unique nucleotide sequences. MiTCR v1.1 was used to align the clonotypes against IMGT TRBV, TRBD and TRBJ reference segments. Analysis was restricted to V-J combinations with a frequency above 0.0001, which covered 99.2% of repertoires. A TCS score was defined as the ratio between F50 (clonal expansion) and ExV (chaos), using BLOSUM62-based TCRdist between CDR3 peptides within each V-J. Welch's t-statistics and random forest reduced just over 500 V-J features to around 14, which were used in a naive Bayes classifier (R e1071). TCRdb handled the public reads itself, with Q25 trimming in fastp and clone calling in MiXCR, and kept productive beta chains. Here each entry gathers all rows of one CDR3 protein and keeps the most common genes and DNA. The V and J calls shown here were made by TCRdb, not taken from the authors' results. The sample includes about 380,000 distinct CDR3 sequences, with 18% observed a single time. Of the sample, about 38% is held by the ten largest clones.

The V end gives up 8 bases and the J end 5 bases, leaving 12 bases in the junction not matched to a gene. The CDR3 runs 15 amino acids, cysteine and phenylalanine included. Of all the DNA, just the CDR3 is kept, 45 bases in frame from base 1. The rearranged chain carries TRBV12-3 or TRBV12-4 and TRBJ2-3, and 8 junctional nucleotides match TRBD2. The TCR was taken from a man between 18 and 29 years old with Graves' ophthalmopathy. The material sequenced was blood. The nucleotides are TGTGCCAGCGCTTCTAAGCGGGGGCCTTTAGATACGCAGTATTTT. Translated, this is CASASKRGPLDTQYF.